This TCR beta chain was sequenced in a study of cytomegalovirus exposure and HLA in healthy donors. Study information: The early release's HLA-typed donors yielded some 85 million unique TCRs. Study conclusions and caveats: Whilst most TCR sequences proved rare, a subset of public TCRs occurred across many donors. A later analysis reportedly identified an Asian-associated ancestry cluster as carrying fewer N-insertions than the approximately 730-donor mean.

The PCR ran on 60 Vbeta and 13 Jbeta primers. Assay used: immunoSEQ multiplex PCR; TCRdb lists only in-frame clones, some missing. Of roughly 200,000 clones in the sample, about 80% were seen once. Concerning this clone: What it binds is unknown.

Germline V gene sequence: CDR1 SGHRS, CDR2 YFSETQ. The CDR3 runs 15 residues. V lost 4 bases and J lost 1, with 14 bases in between. Healthy individuals who donated bone marrow served as the donors. The J gene is TRBJ1-1, the V gene TRBV5-1; no clear D gene. Sequenced sample: PBMCs. The TCR originated in a young woman in good health and CMV-seropositive. The CDR3 bases are TGCGCCAGCAGCCCTCTCCTGGGCCCGAACACTGAAGCTTTCTTT. Amino acid sequence: CASSPLLGPNTEAFF.